The next 31 T cell receptor beta chains were all read from a single sample in a study of blood T cells in healthy people across ages. Sample-barcoded 5' priming and a J-beta primer mix drove a second PCR of about 6 to 11 cycles. TCRdb re-derived calls from the 5' RACE reads in MiXCR, one entry per CDR3 protein. The table records 1.5 million to 2 million distinct CDR3 sequences, 28% of them present only once. The sequenced sample consisted of blood. The receptor source for this set is a woman aged 25 to 39 in good health.

The V call is TRBV25-1, the J call TRBJ2-5; 7 bases are shared with TRBD2. CDR3 size: 12 residues. The J segment lost 11 bases and the V segment lost 9 bases, leaving 12 bases of the junction unmatched. From germline, CDR1 is MGHDK and CDR2 SYGVNS. CDR3 DNA sequence: TGTGCCAGTGGACCGAGCGGGACCATGCAGTACTTC. This encodes CASGPSGTMQYF.

J is TRBJ2-3 and V is TRBV7-3; 7 nucleotides agree with TRBD2. This CDR3 has 15 residues. The germline V gene has CDR1 SGHTA and CDR2 FQGTGA. V trimming: 6 bases; J trimming: 0 bases; junction bases outside the gene matches: 6. CDR3 protein: CASRPGRLSTDTQYF. The DNA for the CDR3 is TGTGCCAGCAGGCCCGGGAGGCTCAGCACAGATACGCAGTATTTT.

About this clonotype itself: This may stem from a read error, because a much larger clone lies one nucleotide away. J is TRBJ2-6 and V is TRBV25-1; the match to TRBD1 covers 7 bases. In germline, CDR1 is MGHDK, CDR2 SYGVNS. The CDR3 is made up of 17 amino acids. The CDR3, as DNA: TGTGCCAGCAGGTCTGACAGGGCGGCCAGTGGGGCCAACGTCCCGACTTTC. Its protein product is CASRSDRAASGANVPTF. The full variable domain, in which reference TRBV25-1 and TRBJ2-6 provide the parts outside the CDR3, is EADIYQTPRYLVIGTGKKITLECSQTMGHDKMYWYQQDPGMELHLIHYSYGVNSTEKGDLSSESTVSRIRTEHFPLTLESARPSHTSQYLCASRSDRAASGANVPTFGAGSRLTVL.

This clonotype was counted at least ten times. CDR3 in amino acids: CASSFSSGYEQYF. The CDR3, as DNA: TGTGCCAGCAGCTTCAGTAGCGGCTACGAGCAGTACTTC. The rearrangement links TRBV5-6 to TRBJ2-7; D is perhaps TRBD2 (6 bases). The CDR3 covers 13 residues. V was shortened by 2 bases and J by 3 bases, with 9 bases between the two germline ends. The germline V gene encodes CDR1 SGHDT and CDR2 YYEEEE.

This clonotype was counted a few times. The chain employs TRBV5-1 and TRBJ1-2; D gene unclear. The germline V gene encodes CDR1 SGHRS and CDR2 YFSETQ. V shed 4 bases and J shed 8 bases, with 15 bases lying between them. The CDR3 contains 13 residues. The CDR3 bases are TGCGCCAGCAGCCACTTGGGAACCGAAGGCTACACCTTC. The encoded protein is CASSHLGTEGYTF.

This clonotype has ten or more counts. The V call is TRBV20-1, the J call TRBJ2-4; perhaps TRBD2 as D (5 bases). From germline, CDR1 is DFQATT and CDR2 SNEGSKA (reference sequence). The V end lost 0 bases, the J end lost 8 bases, and 11 bases lay between the germline ends. The CDR3 totals 13 residues. The chain's CDR3 is CSAREEGGHIQYF. In DNA, the CDR3 is TGCAGTGCTAGAGAAGAGGGCGGGCACATTCAGTACTTC.

The rearrangement joins TRBV6-6 to TRBJ1-4; 8 positions match TRBD1. The J segment lost 8 bases and the V segment lost 0 bases, leaving 5 bases of the junction unmatched. The germline CDR1 and CDR2 sequences are MNHNY and SVGAGI (reference sequence). This CDR3 is 15 amino acids long. DNA of the CDR3: TGTGCCAGCAGTTACTCGGACAGGGTACGCGAAAAACTGTTTTTT. Its translation is CASSYSDRVREKLFF.

This chain joins TRBV5-5 and TRBJ2-1, with D uncertain. The V and J ends lost 4 bases and 8 bases respectively, with 28 bases between them. CDR1 and CDR2 from the germline V gene are SGHKS and YYEKEE (reference sequence). The CDR3 sequence is 18 residues long. The CDR3 region has the DNA TGTGCCAGCAGCCCTGGGGTGCGGACCCGAGGCGGCACCGATGAGCAGTTCTTC. Its translation is CASSPGVRTRGGTDEQFF.

V is TRBV30 and J is TRBJ2-4, with 7 positions matching TRBD1. The assigned J gene may be wrong: the sequence end matches TRBJ2-7 better. This CDR3 has 15 residues. Per the germline V gene, CDR1 is GTSNPN and CDR2 is SVGIG (reference sequence). CDR3 nucleotides: TGTGCCTGGAGTGGACAGGGTAGGGCCCTACGCGAGCAGTACTTC. This translates into CAWSGQGRALREQYF.

V and J are TRBV20-1 and TRBJ1-1; 9 bases match TRBD1. Germline V gene data show CDR1 as DFQATT and CDR2 as SNEGSKA (reference sequence). This CDR3 spans 15 amino acids. With 3 bases clipped from V and 2 bases from J, the junction kept 7 bases outside the gene matches. The CDR3 nucleotides are TGCAGTGCTAGGGGGGGACAGGGACCTAACACTGAAGCTTTCTTT. Protein product: CSARGGQGPNTEAFF.

This clonotype was counted ten times or more. This sequence joins TRBV3-1 and TRBJ2-7; 12 bases map to TRBD2. V dropped 3 bases and J dropped 7; count of bases not matched to a gene: 4. Germline V CDR1 and CDR2: LGHDT, YNNKEL (reference sequence). CDR3 length: 14 residues. The DNA for the CDR3 is TGTGCCAGCAGCCAGGGACTAGCGGGTGGAGAGCAGTACTTC. This gives the protein CASSQGLAGGEQYF.

Points on this clonotype: This may come from a read error, since a much larger clone is one base off. V gene TRBV7-2 combines with J gene TRBJ2-1; possible D gene TRBD1, 6 bases. This CDR3 spans 16 amino acids. Germline V lookup: CDR1 SGHTA, CDR2 FQGNSA. V shed 5 bases and J shed 13 bases, with 27 bases lying between them. The CDR3 DNA follows: TGTGCCAGCAGCAACCGACCAGGACAGCTACGAGGGACCCAGTTCTTC. Protein: CASSNRPGQLRGTQFF.

The rearrangement uses TRBV7-7 and TRBJ2-2, with D hard to call. Looked up from germline, CDR1 is SSHAT and CDR2 is FNYEAQ (reference sequence). The length of the CDR3 is 14 residues. The germline V and J ends were trimmed by 4 bases and 7 bases, with 13 bases remaining between them. The CDR3 protein is CASSSYPDGGELFF. The CDR3 DNA is TGTGCCAGCAGCTCGTACCCCGACGGCGGGGAGCTGTTTTTT.

About this clonotype: Just one base apart from a much larger clone, this may be a read error. The rearrangement links TRBV5-1 to TRBJ2-7; 7 bases agree with TRBD2. Germline assignment: CDR1 SGHRS and CDR2 YFSETQ. V trimming: 4 bases; J trimming: 4 bases; junction bases outside the gene matches: 11. The CDR3 is 15 amino acids. The CDR3 sequence is CASSRSPGLQYEQYF. CDR3 in DNA: TGCGCCAGCAGCAGAAGCCCGGGACTACAATACGAGCAGTACTTC.

DNA of the CDR3: TGTGCCAGCAGCTTAGAGGGAGGCAAAAATATTCAGTACTTC. Translated: CASSLEGGKNIQYF. The chain recombines TRBV7-2 with TRBJ2-5, with D maybe TRBD2 (6 bases). V lost 1 base and J 11 bases, leaving 17 bases between the germline ends. CDR3 size: 14 residues. CDR1 and CDR2 from the germline V gene are SGHTA and FQGNSA.

The chain carries TRBV20-1 and TRBJ1-5, with D maybe TRBD1 (6 bases). With 2 bases removed from V and 2 bases from J, the gap between germline ends came to 16 bases. CDR3 length equals 16 residues. Germline CDR1 and CDR2: DFQATT and SNEGSKA (reference sequence). This chain's CDR3 is CSARLGRGIGNQPQHF. DNA of the CDR3: TGCAGTGCTAGACTAGGCAGGGGAATAGGCAATCAGCCCCAGCATTTT.

Written as DNA, the CDR3 is TGCGCCAGCAGCTCCTCTTCTGAAGCTTTCTTT. Translated, it gives CASSSSSEAFF. The chain combines TRBV5-1 with TRBJ1-1; D not resolved. Germline V lookup: CDR1 SGHRS, CDR2 YFSETQ. V lost 3 bases and J 6 bases, leaving 6 bases between the germline ends. The CDR3 consists of 11 residues.

This chain joins TRBV7-2 and TRBJ2-3; TRBD2 is a possible D gene (5 bases). Germline CDR1 SGHTA, CDR2 FQGNSA. Trimming pared 5 bases from V and 2 bases from J, leaving 17 bases between. The CDR3 covers 16 residues. CDR3 sequence: CTSSKKSGVYTDTQYF. CDR3 coding DNA: TGTACCAGCAGCAAAAAAAGCGGAGTCTACACAGATACGCAGTATTTT.

This chain links TRBV2 with TRBJ1-2; TRBD1 agrees at 8 bases. J lost 4 bases, V lost 0 bases, and 4 bases had no gene match. The CDR3 consists of 15 residues. The germline V gene encodes CDR1 SNHLY and CDR2 FYNNEI. CDR3 residues: CASSEAGQASYGYTF. In DNA form, the CDR3 reads TGTGCCAGCAGTGAAGCGGGACAGGCCTCCTATGGCTACACCTTC. Variable domain in full (rest from reference TRBV2 and TRBJ1-2): EPEVTQTPSHQVTQMGQEVILRCVPISNHLYFYWYRQILGQKVEFLVSFYNNEISEKSEIFDDQFSVERPDGSNFTLKIRSTKLEDSAMYFCASSEAGQASYGYTFGSGTRLTVV.

The J gene is TRBJ2-3, the V gene TRBV9; 12 bases are shared with TRBD1. Germline V lookup: CDR1 SGDLS, CDR2 YYNGEE. This CDR3 has 18 amino acids. V lost 3 bases and J lost 6; bases outside the gene matches: 14. CDR3 sequence reads: CASSGESSGTGGWDTQYF. CDR3 DNA: TGTGCCAGCAGCGGTGAATCCTCCGGGACAGGGGGCTGGGATACGCAGTATTTT.

This clonotype was seen only a few times. The rearrangement links TRBV6-1 to TRBJ2-1; the D call may be TRBD1 or TRBD2 (10 bases each). The germline V gene has CDR1 MNHNS and CDR2 SASEGT. V was clipped by 7 bases and J by 1 base, with 32 bases between them. This CDR3 spans 21 amino acids. CDR3 loop: CASTSGQGRKAGGGSYNEQFF. CDR3 sequence (DNA): TGTGCCAGCACCTCGGGACAGGGGCGAAAAGCGGGAGGGGGTTCCTACAATGAGCAGTTCTTC.

The chain employs TRBV10-3 and TRBJ2-2; TRBD2 matches at 13 bases. Germline V gene lookup returns CDR1 ENHRY and CDR2 SYGVKD. The CDR3 sequence is 16 residues long. Trimming at V came to 6 bases and at J to 2 bases, leaving 3 bases not matched to a gene. The CDR3 DNA is TGTGCCATCAGCCGGACTAGCGGGAGTAACACCGGGGAGCTGTTTTTT. As protein: CAISRTSGSNTGELFF.

This clonotype was observed once. The junction departs from germline at one end; a sequencing error may be responsible. The chain uses TRBV4-1 and TRBJ1-6; TRBD1 aligns across 8 bases. Germline-derived CDR1 and CDR2 are MGHRA and YSYEKL. This CDR3 spans 16 amino acids. The CDR3 reads CASSGRTGNYNSPLHF. The CDR3 coding sequence is TGCGCCAGCAGCGGACGGACAGGGAACTATAATTCGCCCCTCCACTTT.

This clonotype has just a few counts. CDR3 protein: CSAWRRTGEQYF. Written as DNA, the CDR3 is TGCAGTGCTTGGCGTCGAACGGGGGAGCAGTACTTC. The J gene is TRBJ2-7, the V gene TRBV20-1, with a possible D match to TRBD2 (5 bases). V was clipped by 5 bases and J by 7 bases, with 15 bases between them. CDR1 is DFQATT and CDR2 is SNEGSKA in the germline V gene (reference sequence). This CDR3 comprises 12 residues.

This clonotype has only a few counts. V gene TRBV7-9 combines with J gene TRBJ2-4; D is uncertain. The CDR3 has 14 residues. Trimming took off 6 bases at V and 2 bases at J, with 11 bases between the two ends. Germline lookup yields CDR1 SEHNR and CDR2 FQNEAQ (reference sequence). CDR3 sequence (DNA): TGTGCCAGCAGGGACGGGCACTCCAAAAACATTCAGTACTTC. Residues: CASRDGHSKNIQYF.

For this clonotype: A read error may be the cause here, since a much bigger clone is one base away. In DNA form, the CDR3 reads TGTGCCAGCTCACCATCAACCGGGACGGAGTATGACTACACCTTC. Translated: CASSPSTGTEYDYTF. This rearrangement joins TRBV18 to TRBJ1-2; TRBD1 might be the D (5 bases). The germline CDR1 and CDR2 sequences are KGHSH and LQKENI. CDR3 length: 15 amino acids.

This clonotype was seen a few times. The chain joins TRBV20-1 to TRBJ1-5; TRBD1 might be the D (5 bases). V was cut by 1 base and J by 5 bases, with 12 bases left in between. This CDR3 is built from 14 residues. Germline assignment: CDR1 DFQATT and CDR2 SNEGSKA (reference sequence). CDR3 sequence: CSARVPQGDQPQHF. The CDR3 DNA reads TGCAGTGCTAGAGTTCCGCAGGGAGATCAGCCCCAGCATTTT.

This clonotype turned up a few times. V and J are TRBV29-1 and TRBJ1-2; maybe TRBD1 (6 bases). CDR1 is SQVTM and CDR2 is ANQGSEA in the germline V gene. V was cut by 7 bases and J by 6 bases, with 12 bases left in between. This CDR3 is built from 11 residues. The CDR3 DNA sequence: TGCAGCGCATCAGGGGCGGATGGCTACACCTTC. The encoded protein is CSASGADGYTF.

This chain links TRBV2 with TRBJ1-3; no definite D call. V lost 8 bases, J lost 1 base, and 12 bases lay in between. In germline, CDR1 is SNHLY, CDR2 FYNNEI. CDR3 size: 14 residues. CDR3 loop: CASRGSRSGNTIYF. The CDR3 coding sequence is TGTGCCAGCCGTGGCAGCAGATCTGGAAACACCATATATTTT.

This clonotype was seen a handful of times. V and J are TRBV12-3 or TRBV12-4 and TRBJ2-2; D may be TRBD1 (5 bases). This CDR3 has 15 amino acids. The V gene lost 2 bases and the J gene lost 5 bases, with 12 bases spanning the gap. Here the CDR3 reads CASSLREGVTGELFF. The CDR3 DNA follows: TGTGCCAGCAGTTTAAGGGAAGGGGTGACCGGGGAGCTGTTTTTT.

The rearrangement uses TRBV24-1 and TRBJ2-1; 10 bases are shared with TRBD1. Germline-derived CDR1 and CDR2 are KGHDR and SFDVKD. J gave up 10 bases and V 7 bases, and 15 bases lay outside the gene matches. The CDR3 extends over 16 amino acids. This chain's CDR3 is CATSPAAGTGALEQFF. The CDR3 DNA follows: TGTGCCACCAGCCCAGCCGCCGGGACAGGGGCACTCGAGCAGTTCTTC.